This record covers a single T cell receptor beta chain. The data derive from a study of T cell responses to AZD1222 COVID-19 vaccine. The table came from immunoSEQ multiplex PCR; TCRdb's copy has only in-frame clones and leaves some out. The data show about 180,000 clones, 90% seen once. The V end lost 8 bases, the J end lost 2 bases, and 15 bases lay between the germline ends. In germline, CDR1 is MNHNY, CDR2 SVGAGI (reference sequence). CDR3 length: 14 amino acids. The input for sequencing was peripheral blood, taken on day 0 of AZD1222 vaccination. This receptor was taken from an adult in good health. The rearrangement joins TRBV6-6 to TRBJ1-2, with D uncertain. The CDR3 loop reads CASGGNLKNYGYTF. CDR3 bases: TGTGCCAGCGGAGGGAATCTCAAGAACTATGGCTACACCTTC.